Below, one T cell receptor (beta chain) is given with its context. TCRdb's copy holds only in-frame clones and misses some; the assay was immunoSEQ multiplex PCR. There are 410,000 or so clones in the sample; around 91% occur only once, and roughly 1.5% lies in the top ten. V shed 1 base, J shed 4 bases, and the junction held 13 bases outside the gene matches. Germline CDR1 MNHEY, CDR2 SMNVEV (reference sequence). The CDR3 runs 17 residues. This sample stems from a study of blood T cell repertoires in COVID-19. The sample comprised peripheral blood. The rearrangement links TRBV27 to TRBJ2-7; 7 nucleotides agree with TRBD1. The clonotype originates from a middle-aged woman with COVID-19, enrolled during active disease. The CDR3 reads CASSLWGGRQGLYEQYF. The CDR3 DNA sequence: TGTGCCAGCAGTTTATGGGGTGGGCGACAGGGCCTGTACGAGCAGTACTTC.